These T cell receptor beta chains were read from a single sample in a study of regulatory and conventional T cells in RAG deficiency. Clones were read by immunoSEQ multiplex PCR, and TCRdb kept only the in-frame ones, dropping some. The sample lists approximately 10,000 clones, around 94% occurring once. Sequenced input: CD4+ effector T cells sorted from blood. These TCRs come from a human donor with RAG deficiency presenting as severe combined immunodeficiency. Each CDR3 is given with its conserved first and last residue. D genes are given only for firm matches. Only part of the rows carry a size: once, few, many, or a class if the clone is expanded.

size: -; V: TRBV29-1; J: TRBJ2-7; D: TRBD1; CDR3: CSAGQGLDEQYF; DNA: TGCAGCGCGGGACAGGGGCTCGACGAGCAGTACTTC
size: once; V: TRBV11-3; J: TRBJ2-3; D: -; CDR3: CASSLGTNTDTQYF; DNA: TGTGCCAGCAGCTTAGGGACAAACACAGATACGCAGTATTTT
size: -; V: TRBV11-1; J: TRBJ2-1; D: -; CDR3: CASSLRVGSSYNEQFF; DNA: TGTGCCAGCAGCTTAAGGGTCGGGAGCTCCTACAATGAGCAGTTCTTC
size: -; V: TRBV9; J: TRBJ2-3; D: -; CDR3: CASSESPSTDTQYF; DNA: TGTGCCAGCAGCGAGAGCCCATCGACAGATACGCAGTATTTT
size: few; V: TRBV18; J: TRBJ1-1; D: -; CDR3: CASSNQGLNTEAFF; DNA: TGTGCCAGCTCAAACCAGGGCCTGAACACTGAAGCTTTCTTT
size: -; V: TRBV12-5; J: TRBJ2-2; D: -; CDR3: CASGLVHHTGELFF; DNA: TGTGCTAGTGGTTTGGTACATCACACCGGGGAGCTGTTTTTT
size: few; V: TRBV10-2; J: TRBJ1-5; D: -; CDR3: CASSESGGNQPQHF; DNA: TGCGCCAGCAGTGAGTCAGGGGGCAATCAGCCCCAGCATTTT
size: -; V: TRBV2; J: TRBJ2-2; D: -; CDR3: CASSEEGHGELFF; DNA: TGTGCCAGCAGTGAGGAGGGGCACGGGGAGCTGTTTTTT
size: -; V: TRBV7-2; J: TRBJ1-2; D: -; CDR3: CASSLAGQANYGYTF; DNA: TGTGCCAGCAGCTTAGCAGGCCAGGCTAACTATGGCTACACCTTC
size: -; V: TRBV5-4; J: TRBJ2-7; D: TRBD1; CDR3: CASSFGQGIDEQYF; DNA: TGTGCCAGCAGCTTCGGACAGGGAATAGACGAGCAGTACTTC
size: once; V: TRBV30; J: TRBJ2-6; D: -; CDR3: CAWSVLGTGANVLTF; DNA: TGTGCCTGGAGTGTACTTGGTACTGGGGCCAACGTCCTGACTTTC
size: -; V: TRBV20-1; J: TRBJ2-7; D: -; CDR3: CSARDTYEQYF; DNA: TGCAGTGCTAGAGACACCTACGAGCAGTACTTC
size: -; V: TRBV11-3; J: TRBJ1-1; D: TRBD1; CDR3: CASSLRGMNTEAFF; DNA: TGTGCCAGCAGCCTCAGGGGGATGAACACTGAAGCTTTCTTT
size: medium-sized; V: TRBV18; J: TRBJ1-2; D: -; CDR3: CASSPLPGSYGYTF; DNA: TGTGCCAGCTCACCACTCCCAGGGAGCTATGGCTACACCTTC
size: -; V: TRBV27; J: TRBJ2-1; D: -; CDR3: CASSFRTASYNEQFF; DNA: TGTGCCAGCAGTTTCCGGACTGCCTCCTACAATGAGCAGTTCTTC
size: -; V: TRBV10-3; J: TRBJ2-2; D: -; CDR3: CAARVGTANTGELFF; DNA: TGTGCCGCCCGGGTAGGAACGGCGAACACCGGGGAGCTGTTTTTT
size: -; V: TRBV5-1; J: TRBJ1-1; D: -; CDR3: CASSSQGNTEAFF; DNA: TGCGCCAGCAGCTCACAGGGGAACACTGAAGCTTTCTTT
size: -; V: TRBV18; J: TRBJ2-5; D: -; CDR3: CASSHTGGSGEKETQYF; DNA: TGTGCCAGCTCGCACACCGGCGGTTCCGGGGAAAAAGAGACCCAGTACTTC
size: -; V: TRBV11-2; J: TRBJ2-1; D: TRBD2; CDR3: CASRTGLAAYNEQFF; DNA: TGTGCCAGCAGGACTGGACTAGCGGCCTACAATGAGCAGTTCTTC
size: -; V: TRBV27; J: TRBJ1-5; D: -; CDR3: CASSSGNSNQPQHF; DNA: TGTGCCAGCAGTTCAGGGAATAGCAATCAGCCCCAGCATTTT
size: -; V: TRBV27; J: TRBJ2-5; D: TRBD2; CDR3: CASSWTSGRETQYF; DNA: TGTGCCAGCAGTTGGACTAGCGGGAGAGAGACCCAGTACTTC
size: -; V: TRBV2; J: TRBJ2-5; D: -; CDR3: CASTGPGLQETQYF; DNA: TGTGCCAGCACGGGGCCGGGACTGCAAGAGACCCAGTACTTC
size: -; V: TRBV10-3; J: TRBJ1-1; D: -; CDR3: CAIAGGGGVRNTEAFF; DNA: TGTGCCATCGCGGGAGGTGGGGGGGTTCGGAACACTGAAGCTTTCTTT
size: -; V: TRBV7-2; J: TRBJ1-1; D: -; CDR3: CASSLVLAGFRNTEAFF; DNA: TGTGCCAGCAGCTTAGTGCTGGCAGGGTTCCGGAACACTGAAGCTTTCTTT
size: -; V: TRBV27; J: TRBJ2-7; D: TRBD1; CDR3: CASSLSGQGLTYEQYF; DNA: TGTGCCAGCAGTTTATCGGGACAGGGGCTTACCTACGAGCAGTACTTC
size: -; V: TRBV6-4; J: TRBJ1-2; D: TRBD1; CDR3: CASSRQGSYGYTF; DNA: TGTGCCAGCAGTCGACAGGGTAGCTATGGCTACACCTTC
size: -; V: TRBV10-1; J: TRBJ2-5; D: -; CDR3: CASSEGGHRETQYF; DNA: TGCGCCAGCAGTGAGGGAGGACACCGAGAGACCCAGTACTTC
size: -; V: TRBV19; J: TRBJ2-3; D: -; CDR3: CASSSHRDARMADTQYF; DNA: TGTGCCAGTAGTAGCCACCGGGACGCGAGAATGGCAGATACGCAGTATTTT
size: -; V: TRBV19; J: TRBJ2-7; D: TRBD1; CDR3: CASSRTGELDEQYF; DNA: TGTGCCAGTAGTAGGACAGGTGAGTTGGACGAGCAGTACTTC